These T cell receptor beta chains were read from a single sample in a study of regulatory T cells in long-lasting Graves disease. TCRdb called the multiplex PCR reads again in MiXCR, with one record for every CDR3 protein. The sample consists of 400,000 or so distinct CDR3 sequences, about a fifth of them appearing once. Sequencing was performed on peripheral blood mononuclear cells (PBMCs), taken when the disease was refractory, from a patient treated with antithyroid drugs. These receptors originate from a female donor with Graves disease. Each CDR3 is given with its conserved first and last residue. The D gene is left open where the match is weak. Expanded clones get a size class; other rows say once, few or many, or leave the size out.

.,TRBV19,.,TRBJ1-1,CASSDLLMNTEAFF,TGTGCCAGTAGTGACCTACTAATGAACACTGAAGCTTTCTTT
many,TRBV5-1,.,TRBJ1-2,CASSLDAVANYGYTF,TGCGCCAGCAGCTTGGACGCGGTAGCTAACTATGGCTACACCTTC
few,TRBV19,.,TRBJ2-6,CASSGSAPPGANVLTF,TGTGCCTCAAGCGGCTCCGCCCCCCCTGGGGCCAACGTCCTGACTTTC
few,TRBV20-1,.,TRBJ1-1,CSARYTYTEAFF,TGCAGTGCTAGATACACATACACTGAAGCTTTCTTT
few,TRBV11-2,.,TRBJ1-1,CASSAQGGNTEAFF,TGTGCCAGCAGCGCCCAGGGCGGGAACACTGAAGCTTTCTTT
few,TRBV30,TRBD2,TRBJ2-5,CASSPSSSGRARETQYF,TGTGCCAGCAGTCCCTCCTCTAGCGGGAGGGCCCGGGAGACCCAGTACTTC
.,TRBV7-8,TRBD1,TRBJ2-2,CASSFGTGANTGELFF,TGTGCCAGCAGCTTTGGGACAGGGGCGAACACCGGGGAGCTGTTTTTT
.,TRBV27,.,TRBJ2-2,CASSLSQWGAGELFF,TGTGCCAGCAGTTTATCGCAGTGGGGGGCCGGGGAGCTGTTTTTT
few,TRBV6-1,.,TRBJ2-7,CASSPRLQGLHEQYF,TGTGCCAGCAGCCCCCGGCTACAGGGCTTGCACGAGCAGTACTTC
many,TRBV14,TRBD2,TRBJ2-7,CASSQTSGSGYEQYF,TGTGCCAGCAGCCAAACTAGCGGGAGTGGCTACGAGCAGTACTTC
few,TRBV20-1,.,TRBJ2-5,CSAREAGNPPQTQYF,TGCAGTGCTAGAGAGGCGGGGAACCCGCCCCAGACCCAGTACTTC
many,TRBV12-3/TRBV12-4,.,TRBJ1-1,CASSGREERTEAFF,TGTGCCAGCAGTGGGCGGGAGGAAAGAACTGAAGCTTTCTTT
.,TRBV27,.,TRBJ1-1,CASSLFSGDTEAFF,TGTGCCAGCAGTTTATTTTCAGGGGACACTGAAGCTTTCTTT
many,TRBV12-3/TRBV12-4,.,TRBJ2-7,CASSGASSYEQYF,TGTGCCAGCAGTGGGGCTAGCAGTTACGAGCAGTACTTC
few,TRBV25-1,TRBD1,TRBJ1-5,CASSETGTGGNQPQHF,TGTGCCAGCAGTGAAACCGGGACAGGGGGAAATCAGCCCCAGCATTTT
.,TRBV3-1,.,TRBJ1-5,CASSQDLTRNQPQHF,TGTGCCAGCAGCCAAGATTTGACTCGCAATCAGCCCCAGCATTTT
.,TRBV29-1,.,TRBJ2-4,CSVTGTNIQYF,TGCAGCGTCACAGGGACGAACATTCAGTACTTC
many,TRBV7-2,TRBD2,TRBJ2-5,CASSLDLAGYQETQYF,TGTGCCAGCAGCTTAGACCTAGCGGGTTACCAAGAGACCCAGTACTTC
many,TRBV6-1,TRBD1,TRBJ1-2,CASRRRTGDYGYTF,TGTGCCAGCAGGAGAAGGACAGGCGACTATGGCTACACCTTC
few,TRBV19,.,TRBJ2-7,CASSPNHPGVRYEQYF,TGTGCCAGTAGTCCTAACCACCCAGGGGTGCGCTACGAGCAGTACTTC
few,TRBV19,.,TRBJ2-7,CASSTSGASSYEQYF,TGTGCCAGTAGTACCTCCGGGGCCAGCTCCTACGAGCAGTACTTC
many,TRBV29-1,TRBD1,TRBJ1-1,CSVEDVAGGNTEAFF,TGCAGCGTTGAAGATGTGGCAGGGGGTAACACTGAAGCTTTCTTT
many,TRBV9,.,TRBJ1-2,CASSVGGTYGYTF,TGTGCCAGCAGCGTGGGCGGGACCTATGGCTACACCTTC
.,TRBV30,TRBD2,TRBJ2-1,CAWRGLAGGGQFF,TGTGCCTGGAGGGGACTAGCGGGAGGAGGGCAGTTCTTC
few,TRBV7-2,TRBD1,TRBJ1-2,CASSYGQGAGGYTF,TGTGCCAGCAGCTACGGACAGGGGGCAGGTGGCTACACCTTC
.,TRBV14,.,TRBJ1-1,CASRRGHTNTEAFF,TGTGCCAGCAGACGAGGGCATACGAACACTGAAGCTTTCTTT
few,TRBV7-3,.,TRBJ2-7,CASIPHRGRDEQYF,TGTGCCAGCATACCACACAGGGGGAGGGACGAGCAGTACTTC
.,TRBV20-1,TRBD2,TRBJ2-5,CSAILREGHWETQYF,TGCAGTGCTATTTTGCGGGAGGGCCACTGGGAGACCCAGTACTTC
many,TRBV6-2/TRBV6-3,.,TRBJ1-1,CASSYGFSTEAFF,TGTGCCAGCAGTTACGGGTTTAGCACTGAAGCTTTCTTT
.,TRBV28,TRBD2,TRBJ2-1,CASSLRETSPDEQFF,TGTGCCAGCAGTTTAAGGGAGACTAGCCCGGATGAGCAGTTCTTC
few,TRBV12-3/TRBV12-4,TRBD1,TRBJ2-7,CASSPRPGTGDYEQYF,TGTGCCAGCAGTCCCCGACCCGGGACAGGGGACTACGAGCAGTACTTC
.,TRBV7-2,TRBD2,TRBJ2-1,CASSSGLAGVHEQFF,TGTGCCAGCAGCTCCGGACTAGCGGGAGTGCATGAGCAGTTCTTC
many,TRBV12-3/TRBV12-4,.,TRBJ1-2,CASSRGTPPGYTF,TGTGCCAGCAGTCGAGGGACTCCGCCAGGCTACACCTTC
.,TRBV3-1,.,TRBJ1-1,CASSQDAGQMAFF,TGTGCCAGCAGCCAAGATGCAGGACAGATGGCTTTCTTT
many,TRBV12-3/TRBV12-4,TRBD1,TRBJ1-2,CASKPGQGVYGYTF,TGTGCCAGCAAACCCGGACAGGGGGTGTATGGCTACACCTTC
many,TRBV7-2,.,TRBJ2-6,CASSFLSGANVLTF,TGTGCCAGCAGCTTTCTCTCTGGGGCCAACGTCCTGACTTTC
.,TRBV3-2,.,TRBJ2-1,CASSHGPGVEQFF,TGTGCCAGCAGCCATGGGCCTGGGGTTGAGCAGTTCTTC
few,TRBV3-1,.,TRBJ2-3,CASSDLGSWRSTDTQYF,TGTGCCAGCAGCGATCTCGGGAGTTGGCGTAGCACAGATACGCAGTATTTT
.,TRBV7-9,.,TRBJ2-7,CASSVIEGGYEQYF,TGTGCCAGCAGCGTTATTGAGGGGGGCTACGAGCAGTACTTC
.,TRBV7-9,TRBD2,TRBJ2-1,CASSSGLGQFF,TGTGCCAGCAGCTCAGGACTAGGGCAGTTCTTC
many,TRBV2,.,TRBJ2-2,CASSAGTLTTGELFF,TGTGCCAGCAGTGCTGGGACTCTGACCACCGGGGAGCTGTTTTTT
few,TRBV24-1,.,TRBJ1-1,CATSEGHTEAFF,TGTGCCACCAGTGAAGGACACACTGAAGCTTTCTTT
once,TRBV4-1,.,TRBJ1-5,CASSQEGGGSNQPQHF,TGCGCCAGCAGCCAAGAGGGGGGGGGGAGCAATCAGCCCCAGCATTTT
many,TRBV7-8,.,TRBJ1-1,CASSGPAGLNTEAFF,TGTGCCAGCAGCGGACCGGCAGGGCTGAACACTGAAGCTTTCTTT
many,TRBV7-9,.,TRBJ2-5,CASSHQQTQYF,TGTGCCAGCAGCCACCAGCAAACCCAGTACTTC
once,TRBV11-2,.,TRBJ2-7,CAGSYNRDASYEQYF,TGTGCCGGCAGTTACAATCGGGACGCCTCCTACGAGCAGTACTTC
few,TRBV19,.,TRBJ2-2,CASSISISGELFF,TGTGCCAGTAGTATATCCATCTCCGGGGAGCTGTTTTTT
.,TRBV20-1,.,TRBJ2-7,CSTRRGIRYEQYF,TGCAGTACCCGAAGAGGGATACGGTACGAGCAGTACTTC
many,TRBV7-2,TRBD2,TRBJ2-1,CASSLVGLAGDEQFF,TGTGCCAGCAGCTTAGTGGGACTAGCGGGAGATGAGCAGTTCTTC
few,TRBV14,.,TRBJ1-4,CASSQPPQGQKLFF,TGTGCCAGCAGCCAACCCCCTCAGGGGCAAAAACTGTTTTTT
.,TRBV11-1,.,TRBJ2-1,CASSLNRITPPNEQFF,TGTGCCAGCAGCTTGAACAGGATAACCCCCCCCAATGAGCAGTTCTTC
many,TRBV28,TRBD2,TRBJ2-7,CASSILAGGHYEQYF,TGTGCCAGCAGCATACTAGCGGGAGGTCACTACGAGCAGTACTTC
few,TRBV14,.,TRBJ2-7,CASSHLAHYEQYF,TGTGCCAGCAGCCACCTGGCACATTACGAGCAGTACTTC